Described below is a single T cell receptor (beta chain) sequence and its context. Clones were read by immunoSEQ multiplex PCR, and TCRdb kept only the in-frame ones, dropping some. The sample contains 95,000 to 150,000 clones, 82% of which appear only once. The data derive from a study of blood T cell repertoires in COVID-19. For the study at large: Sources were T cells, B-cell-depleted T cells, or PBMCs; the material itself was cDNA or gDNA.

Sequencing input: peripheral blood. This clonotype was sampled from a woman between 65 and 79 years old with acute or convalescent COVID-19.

CDR3 DNA: TGTGCCAGCAGCTTGGAGGAGACCTACGAGCAGTACGTC. Encoded protein: CASSLEETYEQYV. The chain links TRBV6-2 or TRBV6-3 to TRBJ2-7, with D possibly being TRBD2 (5 bases). V lost 6 bases and J 2 bases, leaving 11 bases between the germline ends. The CDR3 runs 13 residues. Germline CDR1 and CDR2: MNHEY and SVGEGT.